One T cell receptor (beta chain) is described in this entry. These data belong to a study of blood T cell repertoires in COVID-19. In the original processing: Researchers report that nucleated cell counts were estimated from reference gene primer amplification. The protocol was immunoSEQ multiplex PCR, while the TCRdb copy is restricted to in-frame clones and leaves out a portion. V, J and clone size were drawn from that table, and D and trimming were deduced from the DNA. The sample contains over 150,000 clones, around 84% of which appear only once. Per the germline V gene, CDR1 is SGHRS and CDR2 is YFSETQ. The CDR3 contains 14 residues. Trimming stripped 4 bases from V and 6 bases from J, with 14 bases between.

This TCR derives from a man aged 40-55 years with acute or convalescent COVID-19. Sequencing was carried out using peripheral blood. The chain has TRBV5-1 and TRBJ2-1; D might be TRBD2 (5 bases). The CDR3 nucleotides are TGCGCCAGCAGCGCGGCGGGCGGGTCCAATGAGCAGTTCTTC. It specifies CASSAAGGSNEQFF.